The 5 T cell receptor beta chains below were found in one sample sequenced in a study of cytomegalovirus exposure and HLA in healthy donors. The PCR ran on 60 Vbeta and 13 Jbeta primers. Assay used: immunoSEQ multiplex PCR; TCRdb lists only in-frame clones, some missing. Found here are about 76,000 clones, 73% of them singletons; the top ten hold about 16%. The sample was PBMCs. Receptors originate from a woman aged 40 to 49 in good health and CMV-seropositive.

This chain joins TRBV29-1 and TRBJ2-5, with 7 bases lining up with TRBD1. The trim removed 6 bases at V and 4 bases at J, leaving 5 bases unmatched. CDR3 length: 12 amino acids. CDR1 is SQVTM, CDR2 ANQGSEA, per germline. The CDR3 DNA is TGCAGCGTGATACAGGGGACAGAGACCCAGTACTTC. It yields the protein CSVIQGTETQYF. Complete variable domain (other parts from reference TRBV29-1 and TRBJ2-5): SAVISQKPSRDICQRGTSLTIQCQVDSQVTMMFWYRQQPGQSLTLIATANQGSEATYESGFVIDKFPISRPNLTFSTLTVSNMSPEDSSIYLCSVIQGTETQYFGPGTRLLVL.

The J gene is TRBJ2-6, the V gene TRBV28; TRBD1 is a possible D gene (6 bases). CDR3 length equals 18 residues. Trimming removed 2 bases from V and 3 bases from J, with 17 bases in between. Germline CDR1 reads MDHEN; CDR2 reads SYDVKM. The CDR3: CASSLDGALGGGANVLTF. CDR3 sequence (DNA): TGTGCCAGCAGTTTAGACGGAGCGTTAGGGGGTGGGGCCAACGTCCTGACTTTC.

The chain links TRBV6-5 to TRBJ2-6; D is unresolved. The CDR3 sequence is 16 residues long. Germline V gives CDR1 MNHEY, CDR2 SVGAGI. V was clipped by 2 bases and J by 1 base, with 9 bases between them. DNA of the CDR3: TGTGCCAGCAGTTACGAGCCCCCTTCTGGGGCCAACGTCCTGACTTTC. As protein: CASSYEPPSGANVLTF.

The chain uses TRBV4-1 and TRBJ1-2; 8 nucleotides match TRBD1. This CDR3 spans 16 amino acids. The trim removed 0 bases at V and 2 bases at J, leaving 5 bases unmatched. Germline-derived CDR1 and CDR2 are MGHRA and YSYEKL. The CDR3 DNA sequence: TGCGCCAGCAGCCAAGATCGGGACAGGCTGAACTATGGCTACACCTTC. This gives the protein CASSQDRDRLNYGYTF.

This chain uses TRBV5-4 with TRBJ2-1, with unresolved D. The V and J ends lost 3 bases and 8 bases respectively, with 6 bases between them. CDR3 length: 11 residues. Germline V lookup: CDR1 SGHNT, CDR2 YYREEE (reference sequence). CDR3 region: CASSSRDEQFF. CDR3 sequence (DNA): TGTGCCAGCAGCTCCCGAGATGAGCAGTTCTTC.